The T cell receptor (beta chain) described here comes from a study of T cells in Graves' hyperthyroidism and ophthalmopathy. The length of the CDR3 is 13 residues. The germline V and J ends were trimmed by 10 bases and 7 bases, with 14 bases remaining between them. CDR1 is MGHDK and CDR2 is SYGVNS in the germline V gene. RNA transcripts served as the template for amplifying TCR beta CDR3 regions. A first-round RT-PCR of the TCR CDR3 used the HTBI primer set. In TCRdb, the multiplex PCR reads were re-called with MiXCR into one record per CDR3 protein. The data hold around 620,000 distinct CDR3 sequences, with 46% observed a single time.

The chain employs TRBV25-1 and TRBJ1-6, with D possibly being TRBD1 (5 bases). This TCR was sampled from an adult woman with Graves' disease, either hyperthyroidism or ophthalmopathy (not recorded which). Sequenced: peripheral blood or thyroid tissue (not recorded which). CDR3 sequence reads: CATKRGWNSPLHF. For the CDR3, the DNA is TGTGCCACCAAAAGGGGTTGGAATTCACCCCTCCACTTT.